Listed below are T cell receptor beta chains from one sample, sequenced in a study of blood T cell repertoires in COVID-19. TCRdb keeps only in-frame clones here, not all; method: immunoSEQ multiplex PCR. The sample lists approximately 70,000 clones; roughly 87% were seen once. The source material was peripheral blood. The source of these receptors is a human donor in a cohort sampled during active COVID-19. CDR3s include the opening cysteine and the closing phenylalanine or tryptophan. A D gene is named only where the DNA matches it firmly. Clone size is shown for a subset of rows, as once, few, many or a class of expanded clone.

cdr3_nt	cdr3_aa	j_call	v_call	clone_size	d_call
TGTGCCAGCAGCTCCGGGACAGGGTTGAACACTGAAGCTTTCTTT	CASSSGTGLNTEAFF	TRBJ1-1	TRBV5-4	.	TRBD1
TGTGCCAGCAGCTTGGGAGGACAGGGAGACCAGTATGGCTACACCTTC	CASSLGGQGDQYGYTF	TRBJ1-2	TRBV5-4	.	TRBD1
TGTGCCAGCAGTTCGTGGGGCGTCACCTACGAGCAGTACTTC	CASSSWGVTYEQYF	TRBJ2-7	TRBV6-2/TRBV6-3	.	.
TGTGCCAGCAATGAACAGCCAGACATCTCCTACGAGCAGTACTTC	CASNEQPDISYEQYF	TRBJ2-7	TRBV6-6	.	.
TGTGCCAGCAGCTTATCTTACAGCCTACTTCGAAATTCACCCCTCCACTTT	CASSLSYSLLRNSPLHF	TRBJ1-6	TRBV7-2	once	.
TGTGCCACCAGTGCTACCGGGACAGGGGGTACCGGGGAGCTGTTTTTT	CATSATGTGGTGELFF	TRBJ2-2	TRBV24-1	once	TRBD1
TGTGCCAGCAGTTCCACCGGGACACGGAACTATGGCTACACCTTC	CASSSTGTRNYGYTF	TRBJ1-2	TRBV6-6	.	.
TGTGCCAGCAGCTTAGTCGCGGGACTAGTTCAAGAGACCCAGTACTTC	CASSLVAGLVQETQYF	TRBJ2-5	TRBV7-2	.	TRBD2
TGCGCCAGCAGCTTACAGGGGGCGGAGACACCCCTCCACTTT	CASSLQGAETPLHF	TRBJ1-6	TRBV5-1	.	TRBD1
TGTGCCAGTAGTAACGTCGACAGAGACAATGAGCAGTTCTTC	CASSNVDRDNEQFF	TRBJ2-1	TRBV19	few	.
TGTGCCATCAGTGAGTCTCCGTTCGGAGGGGGCGCGCCTGGCTACACCTTC	CAISESPFGGGAPGYTF	TRBJ1-2	TRBV10-3	few	TRBD1
TGTGCCAGTAGTATGGTGGACAGCGGCGGAATCTACGAGCAGTACTTC	CASSMVDSGGIYEQYF	TRBJ2-7	TRBV19	.	.
TGTGCCAGCAGCCAAGAAGGACAGGGGTCGCACAATGAGCAGTTCTTC	CASSQEGQGSHNEQFF	TRBJ2-1	TRBV3-1/TRBV3-2	.	TRBD1
TGTGCCAGTAGAGCCTCGAGGACACTTAATCAGCCCCAGCATTTT	CASRASRTLNQPQHF	TRBJ1-5	TRBV19	.	.
TGTGCCAGTAGTCAGCGGTCGTCGAACACTGAAGCTTTCTTT	CASSQRSSNTEAFF	TRBJ1-1	TRBV19	.	.
TGTGCCAGCAGTTACTCGGGACAGGGTACTATGGTCGGCACCTTC	CASSYSGQGTMVGTF	TRBJ1-2	TRBV6-5	.	TRBD1
TGTGCCAGCAGCCTTAGGGTAGCGGGGGTGAGCTTGGGCACAGATACGCAGTATTTT	CASSLRVAGVSLGTDTQYF	TRBJ2-3	TRBV7-6	.	TRBD2
TGTGCCATCATGAGGGATCCCTACGAGCAGTACTTC	CAIMRDPYEQYF	TRBJ2-7	TRBV10-3	.	.
TGTGCCACCGCCCCTAGCAAGACCCAGTACTTC	CATAPSKTQYF	TRBJ2-5	TRBV24-1	.	.
TGCGCCAGCAGCTTGCAGGGGGCGGGCACCGGGGAGCTGTTTTTT	CASSLQGAGTGELFF	TRBJ2-2	TRBV5-1	.	TRBD1
TGTGCCAGCAGCTCCCCCGCGGGGGCCAACGTCCTGACTTTC	CASSSPAGANVLTF	TRBJ2-6	TRBV14	.	.
TGTGCCAGTAGTATCGGACAGATCTATGGCTACACCTTC	CASSIGQIYGYTF	TRBJ1-2	TRBV19	few	.
TGCGCCAGCAGCTTGACGGGACTAGCTTACGGAGATACGCAGTATTTT	CASSLTGLAYGDTQYF	TRBJ2-3	TRBV5-1	.	TRBD2
TGTGCCAGCAGCCAAACGACAGGGAACTATGGCTACACCTTC	CASSQTTGNYGYTF	TRBJ1-2	TRBV7-2	.	TRBD1
TGCGCCAGCAGCTTAACCCACAGGACGGTCTCCCCCTACGAGCAGTACTTC	CASSLTHRTVSPYEQYF	TRBJ2-7	TRBV5-1	.	.
TGCAGCGGCTGGGACAGCTCCTACGAGCAGTACTTC	CSGWDSSYEQYF	TRBJ2-7	TRBV29-1	.	TRBD1
TGTGCCAGCAGCCAAGATCTTGAGCGGGGGTTTCCCCGCGATACGCAGTATTTT	CASSQDLERGFPRDTQYF	TRBJ2-3	TRBV4-2	.	TRBD2
TGTGCCAGCGGCCGACAGAACTTCATCAATGAGCAGTTCTTC	CASGRQNFINEQFF	TRBJ2-1	TRBV6-5	.	.
TGTGCCAGCAGTGAAGCGGTGACAGGGAACAGACAGCCCCAGCATTTT	CASSEAVTGNRQPQHF	TRBJ1-5	TRBV6-1	.	TRBD1
TGTGCCAGCAGTTTGGCTAGCGGTGAAAACATTCAGTACTTC	CASSLASGENIQYF	TRBJ2-4	TRBV5-4	.	TRBD2
TGTGCCAGCAGCATCGACAGGGGGAGATTCTACGAGCAGTACTTC	CASSIDRGRFYEQYF	TRBJ2-7	TRBV11-2	.	TRBD1
TGCGCCAGCAGCCAACAGGGTACCGGGGAGCTGTTTTTT	CASSQQGTGELFF	TRBJ2-2	TRBV5-1	.	.
TGTGCCAGCAACAGGGTGGGCGGAAACACCATATATTTT	CASNRVGGNTIYF	TRBJ1-3	TRBV4-2	.	.
TGTGCCAGCTCAGCCGATGCAGGGGGCGGTAGTTCACCCCTCCACTTT	CASSADAGGGSSPLHF	TRBJ1-6	TRBV18	.	TRBD1
TGTGCCAGCAGATTGACGGGGGGGCCAATATCCGAGCAGTACTTC	CASRLTGGPISEQYF	TRBJ2-7	TRBV7-9	.	TRBD2
TGTGCCAGCAGCTTGCCCGGGGTCGCCTACGAGCAGTACTTC	CASSLPGVAYEQYF	TRBJ2-7	TRBV7-9	.	.
TGTGCCAGCAGCCTCTACAGGGGCAGCTCCTACGAGCAGTACTTC	CASSLYRGSSYEQYF	TRBJ2-7	TRBV4-2	.	TRBD1
TGTGCCAGCAGCACAGGGCGCTACTATGGCTACACCTTC	CASSTGRYYGYTF	TRBJ1-2	TRBV6-2/TRBV6-3	.	.
TGTGCCAGCAGCCCCGAGGACAGGGGGTCCTACAATGAGCAGTTCTTC	CASSPEDRGSYNEQFF	TRBJ2-1	TRBV5-4	.	TRBD1
TGTGCCAGCAGCCCGGGACAGGGGGCATACGAGCAGTACTTC	CASSPGQGAYEQYF	TRBJ2-7	TRBV9	.	TRBD1
TGTGCCAGCATCATAAGCGGGGCGAAAGAGACCCAGTACTTC	CASIISGAKETQYF	TRBJ2-5	TRBV2	.	TRBD2
TGTGCCATCAGCACAGCGGGGGGGCAAGAGACCCAGTACTTC	CAISTAGGQETQYF	TRBJ2-5	TRBV10-3	.	TRBD2
TGTGCCTGGACGCTAGGACAGGGAGCTGATCCCTATGGCTACACCTTC	CAWTLGQGADPYGYTF	TRBJ1-2	TRBV30	.	TRBD1